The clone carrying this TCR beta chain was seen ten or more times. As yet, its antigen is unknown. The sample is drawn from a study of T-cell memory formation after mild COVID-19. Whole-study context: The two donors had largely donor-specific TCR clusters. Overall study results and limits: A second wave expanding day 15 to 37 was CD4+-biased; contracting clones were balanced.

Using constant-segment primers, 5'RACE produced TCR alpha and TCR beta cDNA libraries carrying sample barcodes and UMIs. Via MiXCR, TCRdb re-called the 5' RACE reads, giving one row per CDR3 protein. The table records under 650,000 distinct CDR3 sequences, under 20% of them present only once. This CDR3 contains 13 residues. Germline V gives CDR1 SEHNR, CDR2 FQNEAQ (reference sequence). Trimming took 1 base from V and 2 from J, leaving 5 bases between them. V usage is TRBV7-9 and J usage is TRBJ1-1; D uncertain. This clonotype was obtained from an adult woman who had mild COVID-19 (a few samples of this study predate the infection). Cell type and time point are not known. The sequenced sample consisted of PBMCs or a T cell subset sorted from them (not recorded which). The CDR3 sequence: CASSLVPNTEAFF. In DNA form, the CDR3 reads TGTGCCAGCAGCTTAGTACCCAACACTGAAGCTTTCTTT.